The 2 T cell receptor beta chains below come from one sample, sequenced in a study of Ad26.COV2.S vaccination and SARS-CoV-2 variants. Some clones are missing from TCRdb's copy, which holds only in-frame ones; the method was immunoSEQ multiplex PCR. This table holds 250,000 or so clones, roughly 87% found once. The treatment is: about 20 received Ad26.COV2.S at low or high dose, single or two shots; 5 received placebo; per-sample allocation not given. The study sampled participants on day 63 after the first vaccine or placebo injection. Sequencing was performed on peripheral blood, taken in a trial of Ad26.COV2.S vaccine versus placebo. Receptor source: a person aged 18-60 years who received the Ad26.COV2.S COVID-19 vaccine or a placebo.

The CDR3 region is CASIQGSGNTIYF. Here the CDR3 DNA reads TGTGCCAGCATCCAGGGCTCTGGAAACACCATATATTTT. The chain joins TRBV7-2 to TRBJ1-3; D perhaps matches TRBD1 (5 bases). Germline CDR1 and CDR2: SGHTA and FQGNSA. V gave up 7 bases and J gave up 0 bases, with 7 bases separating them. The CDR3 is made up of 13 amino acids.

V is TRBV7-9 and J is TRBJ1-4; tentatively, D is TRBD1 (5 bases). The V gene's germline CDR1 is SEHNR and CDR2 FQNEAQ (reference sequence). This CDR3 has 13 amino acids. The V gene lost 11 bases and the J gene lost 4 bases, with 14 bases spanning the gap. The CDR3 DNA sequence: TGTGCCCAGACGGGGCGGCTTAATGAAAAACTGTTTTTT. Protein sequence: CAQTGRLNEKLFF.